This T cell receptor beta chain was documented in a study of patients and donors after allogeneic stem cell transplantation. Each CDR3 protein is one row after TCRdb ran MiXCR on the RT-PCR reads. The sample has more than 25,000 distinct CDR3 sequences, more than 8% seen once. The V gene lost 0 bases and the J gene lost 4 bases, with 6 bases spanning the gap. This CDR3 contains 13 residues. Germline-derived CDR1 and CDR2 are ENHRY and SYGVKD. This clonotype was counted at least ten times. Material: blood, either unsorted or a sorted T cell fraction (not recorded which). This receptor was taken from a human donor who was either an allogeneic HSCT recipient or a stem cell or donor lymphocyte infusion donor (not recorded which). It is not recorded whose cells these are; they may come from a transplant donor. The chain couples TRBV10-3 to TRBJ1-2; tentatively, D is TRBD1 (5 bases). The CDR3 loop reads CAISESRGYGYTF. In nucleotides, the CDR3 is TGTGCCATCAGTGAGTCTAGGGGCTATGGCTACACCTTC.